These T cell receptor beta chains were read from a single sample in a study of blood T cell repertoires in COVID-19. TCRdb's table, derived via immunoSEQ multiplex PCR, lists solely in-frame clones and lacks some. The sample records some 240,000 clones, roughly 84% being singletons. The material sequenced was PBMCs or T cells enriched from blood (not recorded which). These receptors were obtained from a woman aged 45 to 65 who had been exposed to COVID-19. The CDR3 runs from the conserved cysteine through the conserved F or W. Each record gives: CDR3 length, V gene, J gene, clone size, D gene, CDR3 DNA, CDR3 protein. The D gene is left open where the match is weak. A row's size may be missing; if present it is once, few, many or a size class.

len: 13; v_gene: TRBV9; j_gene: TRBJ1-2; abundance: -; d_gene: TRBD1; CDR3nt: TGTGCCAGCAGCGCTGGGACAGGCGTAGTCGACACCTTC; CDR3aa: CASSAGTGVVDTF
len: 16; v_gene: TRBV15; j_gene: TRBJ2-1; abundance: -; d_gene: TRBD2; CDR3nt: TGTGCCACCAGCAGTGAGCCCGGGGGGACCTACAATGAGCAGTTCTTC; CDR3aa: CATSSEPGGTYNEQFF
len: 13; v_gene: TRBV2; j_gene: TRBJ2-7; abundance: -; d_gene: TRBD1; CDR3nt: TGTGCCAGCAGGACAGGGACGACCTACGAGCAGTACTTC; CDR3aa: CASRTGTTYEQYF
len: 13; v_gene: TRBV30; j_gene: TRBJ1-2; abundance: few; d_gene: -; CDR3nt: TGTGCCTGGAACCCAGCGAGAACTTATGGCTACACCTTC; CDR3aa: CAWNPARTYGYTF
len: 16; v_gene: TRBV9; j_gene: TRBJ1-6; abundance: -; d_gene: -; CDR3nt: TGTGCCAGCAGCGGGGCTCGTGGCAGGGGCGAATCACCCCTCCACTTT; CDR3aa: CASSGARGRGESPLHF
len: 15; v_gene: TRBV2; j_gene: TRBJ1-1; abundance: -; d_gene: TRBD1; CDR3nt: TGTGCCAGCAGTGGGACAGGGCGGAAGGACACTGAAGCTTTCTTT; CDR3aa: CASSGTGRKDTEAFF
len: 13; v_gene: TRBV6-5; j_gene: TRBJ2-1; abundance: -; d_gene: TRBD1; CDR3nt: TGTGCCAGCAAGGGACAGTGGACCAATGAGCAGTTCTTC; CDR3aa: CASKGQWTNEQFF
len: 13; v_gene: TRBV6-5; j_gene: TRBJ2-3; abundance: once; d_gene: -; CDR3nt: TGTGCCAGCAGTTATCGTCGGAGCGATACGCAGTATTTT; CDR3aa: CASSYRRSDTQYF
len: 15; v_gene: TRBV7-9; j_gene: TRBJ1-2; abundance: -; d_gene: TRBD1; CDR3nt: TGTGCCAGCAGCCCAGGGGGCCCTGGCTTAAGTGGCTACACCTTC; CDR3aa: CASSPGGPGLSGYTF
len: 12; v_gene: TRBV6-5; j_gene: TRBJ1-4; abundance: -; d_gene: -; CDR3nt: TGTGCCAGCTCTCAGGGAAATGAAAAACTGTTTTTT; CDR3aa: CASSQGNEKLFF
len: 14; v_gene: TRBV7-2; j_gene: TRBJ1-2; abundance: -; d_gene: -; CDR3nt: TGTGCCAGCAGCTTCCAGGGGCAGAGCTATGGCTACACCTTC; CDR3aa: CASSFQGQSYGYTF
len: 17; v_gene: TRBV28; j_gene: TRBJ2-3; abundance: -; d_gene: TRBD2; CDR3nt: TGTGCCAGCAGTTTGACTAGCGGGGGGGTAATTGCAGATACGCAGTATTTT; CDR3aa: CASSLTSGGVIADTQYF
len: 13; v_gene: TRBV7-2; j_gene: TRBJ2-3; abundance: -; d_gene: -; CDR3nt: TGTGCCAGCAGCGACCCTGCGGGCAATACGCAGTATTTT; CDR3aa: CASSDPAGNTQYF
len: 16; v_gene: TRBV28; j_gene: TRBJ1-1; abundance: -; d_gene: -; CDR3nt: TGTGCCAGCAGTTTATCGGCCAGCCAAAGGGGCACTGAAGCTTTCTTT; CDR3aa: CASSLSASQRGTEAFF
len: 15; v_gene: TRBV18; j_gene: TRBJ1-1; abundance: -; d_gene: -; CDR3nt: TGTGCCAGCTCACCACCTGGCAGTCTGAACACTGAAGCTTTCTTT; CDR3aa: CASSPPGSLNTEAFF
len: 11; v_gene: TRBV6-2/TRBV6-3; j_gene: TRBJ2-7; abundance: -; d_gene: TRBD1; CDR3nt: TGTGCCAGCAGCCTACCGGGACAGCTTTACTTC; CDR3aa: CASSLPGQLYF
len: 16; v_gene: TRBV5-4; j_gene: TRBJ2-5; abundance: -; d_gene: TRBD2; CDR3nt: TGTGCCAGCAGCGTTGGACTAGCAGAAAAGCAAGAGACCCAGTACTTC; CDR3aa: CASSVGLAEKQETQYF
len: 15; v_gene: TRBV7-2; j_gene: TRBJ2-6; abundance: -; d_gene: TRBD1; CDR3nt: TGTGCCAGCAGCTTCGACAGGGCTGGGGCCAACGTCCTGACTTTC; CDR3aa: CASSFDRAGANVLTF
len: 15; v_gene: TRBV7-3; j_gene: TRBJ2-1; abundance: -; d_gene: -; CDR3nt: TGTGCCAGCAGCTTAGATGCGGGGAGGAACAATGAGCAGTTCTTC; CDR3aa: CASSLDAGRNNEQFF
len: 14; v_gene: TRBV19; j_gene: TRBJ1-6; abundance: -; d_gene: -; CDR3nt: TGTGCCAGTAGTATCTCCGGTTCTAATTCACCCCTCCACTTT; CDR3aa: CASSISGSNSPLHF
len: 16; v_gene: TRBV5-5; j_gene: TRBJ2-5; abundance: once; d_gene: TRBD1; CDR3nt: TGTGCCAGCAGATTACCTCCGGGACAGATAAAAGAGACCCAGTACTTC; CDR3aa: CASRLPPGQIKETQYF
len: 11; v_gene: TRBV12-3/TRBV12-4; j_gene: TRBJ1-2; abundance: -; d_gene: -; CDR3nt: TGTGCCAGCAGTTTGTCTTCTGGCTACACCTTC; CDR3aa: CASSLSSGYTF
len: 17; v_gene: TRBV11-2; j_gene: TRBJ2-1; abundance: -; d_gene: TRBD2; CDR3nt: TGTGCCAGCAGCTTAAGGGGTAGCGGGGGGGCCAGGGATGAGCAGTTCTTC; CDR3aa: CASSLRGSGGARDEQFF
len: 17; v_gene: TRBV30; j_gene: TRBJ1-5; abundance: -; d_gene: TRBD1; CDR3nt: TGTGCCTGGAGTTCCGGGACAGGGGGTCTTGGCAATCAGCCCCAGCATTTT; CDR3aa: CAWSSGTGGLGNQPQHF
len: 11; v_gene: TRBV20-1; j_gene: TRBJ2-5; abundance: few; d_gene: -; CDR3nt: TGCAGTGTGAGCGCGGAAGAGACCCAGTACTTC; CDR3aa: CSVSAEETQYF
len: 14; v_gene: TRBV5-4; j_gene: TRBJ2-3; abundance: once; d_gene: -; CDR3nt: TGTGCCAGCAGCTTGGTTGGTAGCGCAGATACGCAGTATTTT; CDR3aa: CASSLVGSADTQYF